These 18 T cell receptor beta chains were all obtained from the same sample, sequenced in a study of identical twins. TCRdb re-analysed the 5' RACE reads in MiXCR, keeping a single row per CDR3 protein. The repertoire includes approximately 690,000 distinct CDR3 sequences, 5.5% to 6.5% of them detected once, and 1.5% to 2% sits in the top ten. Material: naive T cells sorted from blood. The receptors stem from a man aged 18 to 29 in good health.

This clonotype was detected only a few times. The chain employs TRBV5-1 and TRBJ2-7; 8 bases match TRBD1. Per the germline V gene, CDR1 is SGHRS and CDR2 is YFSETQ. CDR3 length: 15 amino acids. V shed 5 bases and J 3 bases; nucleotides not matched to a gene: 10. In nucleotides, the CDR3 is TGCGCCAGCAGGAATCCGGGACAGGTGAACTACGAGCAGTACTTC. Protein sequence: CASRNPGQVNYEQYF. The complete variable domain, with remaining parts taken from reference TRBV5-1 and TRBJ2-7, reads KAGVTQTPRYLIKTRGQQVTLSCSPISGHRSVSWYQQTPGQGLQFLFEYFSETQRNKGNFPGRFSGRQFSNSRSEMNVSTLELGDSALYLCASRNPGQVNYEQYFGPGTRLTVT.

The genes are TRBV6-4 and TRBJ2-3, with D tentatively TRBD1 (6 bases). The CDR3 has 15 residues. Germline V gene sequence: CDR1 MRHNA, CDR2 SNTAGT. Deletions cut 11 bases from V and 4 bases from J, with 22 bases between. The CDR3 is CAVGEQGVDADTQYF. CDR3 coding DNA: TGTGCCGTGGGGGAACAGGGAGTGGACGCAGATACGCAGTATTTT.

A remark on this clonotype: This may come from a read error, since a much larger clone is one base off. As the CDR3 is not closed by the conserved phenylalanine or tryptophan, this likely results from a read error. The gene calls are TRBV6-2 or TRBV6-3 and TRBJ2-1; 10 nucleotides line up with TRBD2. CDR3 length: 16 amino acids. V lost 5 bases to trimming and J lost 7 bases; unmatched junction nucleotides: 11. The germline V gene has CDR1 MNHEY and CDR2 SVGEGT. The CDR3: CASSRPTSGIWNEQFS. CDR3 DNA: TGTGCCAGCAGTCGGCCAACTAGCGGGATCTGGAATGAGCAGTTCTCC.

The chain is built from TRBV7-2 and TRBJ2-7, with a tentative D call TRBD2 (6 bases). Germline-derived CDR1 and CDR2 are SGHTA and FQGNSA. The CDR3 has 14 residues. V was trimmed by 5 bases and J by 7 bases, leaving 18 bases between them. The CDR3 here is CASSAPLTGSEQYF. The DNA for the CDR3 is TGTGCCAGCAGCGCCCCGTTGACCGGGAGTGAGCAGTACTTC.

The table lists this clonotype with many counts. This sequence joins TRBV7-2 and TRBJ2-3; no clear D gene. Looked up from germline, CDR1 is SGHTA and CDR2 is FQGNSA. Deletions cut 5 bases from V and 3 bases from J, with 9 bases between. The CDR3 totals 13 residues. The CDR3 sequence: CASSVSNTDTQYF. The CDR3 bases are TGTGCCAGCAGCGTCTCTAATACAGATACGCAGTATTTT. The full variable domain, in which reference TRBV7-2 and TRBJ2-3 provide the parts outside the CDR3, is GAGVSQSPSNKVTEKGKDVELRCDPISGHTALYWYRQSLGQGLEFLIYFQGNSAPDKSGLPSDRFSAERTGGSVSTLTIQRTQQEDSAVYLCASSVSNTDTQYFGPGTRLTVL.

To note about this clonotype: The final CDR3 position lacks the conserved phenylalanine or tryptophan, pointing to a likely read error. This chain connects TRBV12-3 or TRBV12-4 to TRBJ2-7; D perhaps matches TRBD1 (6 bases). Trimming pared 6 bases from V and 4 bases from J, leaving 13 bases between. This CDR3 contains 13 residues. The CDR3: CASRPGHPYEQYS. The CDR3 nucleotides are TGTGCCAGCAGACCGGGACATCCTTACGAGCAGTACTCC.

This clonotype was observed a few times. J is TRBJ2-3 and V is TRBV7-3; a weak D match, TRBD1 (5 bases). Germline V gene sequence: CDR1 SGHTA, CDR2 FQGTGA. The CDR3 totals 14 residues. V gave up 5 bases and J gave up 1 base, with 10 bases separating them. CDR3 DNA sequence: TGTGCCAGCAGCCCAACAGGCCGCACAGATACGCAGTATTTT. Translating gives CASSPTGRTDTQYF.

In its sample, this clonotype was seen many times. The chain carries TRBV5-1 and TRBJ2-1; D remains ambiguous. Per germline, CDR1 SGHRS and CDR2 YFSETQ. CDR3 length equals 13 residues. Trimming stripped 4 bases from V and 8 bases from J, with 13 bases between. The CDR3 DNA is TGCGCCAGCAGCCCGAATCTCCTCGATGAGCAGTTCTTC. Translated: CASSPNLLDEQFF.

This rearrangement joins TRBV7-2 to TRBJ2-1, with D maybe TRBD2 (5 bases). This CDR3 is 15 amino acids long. Trimming shortened V by 1 base and J by 2 bases, and 9 bases separated the two germline ends. Germline V gene data show CDR1 as SGHTA and CDR2 as FQGNSA. CDR3 amino acids: CASSLDGNPYNEQFF. The CDR3 DNA follows: TGTGCCAGCAGCTTAGACGGGAACCCCTACAATGAGCAGTTCTTC. Combining the CDR3 with reference TRBV7-2 and TRBJ2-1 gives the whole variable domain GAGVSQSPSNKVTEKGKDVELRCDPISGHTALYWYRQSLGQGLEFLIYFQGNSAPDKSGLPSDRFSAERTGGSVSTLTIQRTQQEDSAVYLCASSLDGNPYNEQFFGPGTRLTVL.

This clonotype was counted only a few times. The gene calls are TRBV15 and TRBJ2-1; perhaps TRBD1 as D (6 bases). There are 14 residues in the CDR3. The V gene's germline CDR1 is LNHNV and CDR2 YYDKDF (reference sequence). The V end was cut by 1 base, the J end by 10 bases, with 14 bases between. CDR3 bases: TGTGCCACCAGCAGAGGAGTTAACAGGGAAGAGCAGTTCTTC. It translates to CATSRGVNREEQFF.

The J gene is TRBJ1-3, the V gene TRBV29-1; the D is unclear. The CDR3 spans 13 residues. The germline V gene has CDR1 SQVTM and CDR2 ANQGSEA. V gave up 2 bases and J gave up 2 bases, with 7 bases separating them. Here the CDR3 reads CSVEPLAGNTIYF. The CDR3 DNA follows: TGCAGCGTTGAACCCCTCGCTGGAAACACCATATATTTT. Using reference TRBV29-1 and TRBJ1-3 for the parts outside the CDR3, the full variable domain is SAVISQKPSRDICQRGTSLTIQCQVDSQVTMMFWYRQQPGQSLTLIATANQGSEATYESGFVIDKFPISRPNLTFSTLTVSNMSPEDSSIYLCSVEPLAGNTIYFGEGSWLTVV.

This clonotype was counted only a few times. This chain links TRBV4-1 with TRBJ2-5, with a possible D match to TRBD1 (7 bases). The V and J ends lost 4 bases and 9 bases respectively, with 18 bases between them. In germline, CDR1 is MGHRA, CDR2 YSYEKL. This CDR3 has 14 residues. Here the CDR3 reads CASSLEGALGAQYF. The DNA for the CDR3 is TGCGCCAGCAGCCTGGAGGGGGCCCTTGGGGCCCAGTACTTC.

This chain connects TRBV30 to TRBJ2-7, with TRBD1 as a possible D gene (5 bases). Trimming took off 2 bases at V and 7 bases at J, with 15 bases between the two ends. Germline V gene data show CDR1 as GTSNPN and CDR2 as SVGIG (reference sequence). The CDR3 is 13 residues long. The CDR3 sequence: CAWSLSGLGEQYF. The CDR3 nucleotides read TGTGCCTGGAGTCTCTCAGGGTTGGGAGAGCAGTACTTC.

In its sample, this clonotype was seen a few times. The chain recombines TRBV20-1 with TRBJ2-7, with D perhaps assigned TRBD1 or TRBD2 (5 bases each). Per germline, CDR1 DFQATT and CDR2 SNEGSKA (reference sequence). The CDR3 has 11 residues. The CDR3 spells CSFPRGDEQYF. CDR3 coding DNA: TGCAGCTTCCCCCGGGGCGACGAGCAGTACTTC.

This clonotype was counted a few times. This chain joins TRBV10-3 and TRBJ2-7; 10 positions agree with TRBD1. Germline V gene sequence: CDR1 ENHRY, CDR2 SYGVKD. The ends lost 8 bases at V and 2 bases at J; junction bases unmatched: 0. The CDR3 is made up of 12 amino acids. CDR3 bases: TGTGCCATCGGGACAGGGGCCTACGAGCAGTACGTC. Its protein is CAIGTGAYEQYV.

This clonotype was observed a few times. This chain uses TRBV4-1 with TRBJ2-1; 11 bases agree with TRBD2. CDR1 and CDR2 from the germline V gene are MGHRA and YSYEKL. The length of the CDR3 is 18 residues. The V and J ends lost 4 bases and 2 bases, in that order; junction bases with no gene match: 10. CDR3 in DNA: TGCGCCAGCAGCCCCGGGACTAGCGGAGTGGGGACCTACAATGAGCAGTTCTTC. Residues: CASSPGTSGVGTYNEQFF.

This clonotype turned up a few times. The rearrangement uses TRBV20-1 and TRBJ2-3, with a tentative D call TRBD2 (6 bases). Germline V gene data show CDR1 as DFQATT and CDR2 as SNEGSKA (reference sequence). The CDR3 runs 12 residues. The ends were cut back, 5 bases at V and 4 bases at J, with 10 bases in the middle. Here the CDR3 DNA reads TGCAGTGCTCGACTAGTTTCAGATACGCAGTATTTT. Translating it yields CSARLVSDTQYF.

This clonotype was detected a few times. The rearrangement joins TRBV6-1 to TRBJ2-2; a possible D gene is TRBD1 (6 bases). Germline CDR1 MNHNS, CDR2 SASEGT. The germline V and J ends were trimmed by 5 bases and 5 bases, with 24 bases remaining between them. This CDR3 has 18 amino acids. CDR3 bases: TGTGCCAGCAGTCGCCAGGGGATGGGGCAGGGCGGTACCGGGGAGCTGTTTTTT. Amino acid sequence: CASSRQGMGQGGTGELFF.